This T cell receptor (beta chain) derives from a study of control samples from healthy donors and cancer patients. Assay used: immunoSEQ multiplex PCR; TCRdb lists only in-frame clones, some missing. The data contain around 180,000 clones, 88% of them seen just once; the ten biggest clones take up 4.5% to 6%. This clone was detected once. The germline V and J ends were trimmed by 4 bases and 0 bases, with 13 bases remaining between them. The CDR3 runs 15 residues. CDR1 and CDR2 from the germline V gene are SGDLS and YYNGEE. The J gene is TRBJ1-1, the V gene TRBV9, with D unresolved. Sequencing input: blood. The receptor's source is a woman aged 25 to 45 in good health. CDR3 region: CASSKGNSLNTEAFF. The DNA for the CDR3 is TGTGCCAGCAGCAAAGGGAACAGCCTGAACACTGAAGCTTTCTTT. Looking up the rest from reference TRBV9 and TRBJ1-1 gives the full variable domain: DSGVTQTPKHLITATGQRVTLRCSPRSGDLSVYWYQQSLDQGLQFLIQYYNGEERAKGNILERFSAQQFPDLHSELNLSSLELGDSALYFCASSKGNSLNTEAFFGQGTRLTVV.